This T cell receptor (beta chain) was observed in a study of T cells in Graves' hyperthyroidism and ophthalmopathy. CDR1 and CDR2 from the germline V gene are MGHDK and SYGVNS. This CDR3 has 14 amino acids. The ends were cut back, 4 bases at V and 4 bases at J, with 13 bases in the middle. Researchers barred patients who had uncontrolled infection, other autoimmune disease, pregnancy or lactation. This clonotype showed up just a few times. The CDR3 regions of TCR beta were amplified from RNA transcripts. HTBI primers were used for first-round RT-PCR of the TCR CDR3. TCRdb independently ran MiXCR on the multiplex PCR reads; one entry per CDR3 protein. The table lists 550,000 to 600,000 distinct CDR3 sequences, roughly 17% of them singletons.

The clonotype was recovered from a woman aged 18-35 years with Graves' hyperthyroidism. The chain couples TRBV25-1 to TRBJ1-2, with a tentative D call TRBD1 (5 bases). The specimen was blood. In nucleotides, the CDR3 is TGTGCCAGCAGTGCACATGAGGGGCTCTATGGCTACACCTTC. Its translation is CASSAHEGLYGYTF.